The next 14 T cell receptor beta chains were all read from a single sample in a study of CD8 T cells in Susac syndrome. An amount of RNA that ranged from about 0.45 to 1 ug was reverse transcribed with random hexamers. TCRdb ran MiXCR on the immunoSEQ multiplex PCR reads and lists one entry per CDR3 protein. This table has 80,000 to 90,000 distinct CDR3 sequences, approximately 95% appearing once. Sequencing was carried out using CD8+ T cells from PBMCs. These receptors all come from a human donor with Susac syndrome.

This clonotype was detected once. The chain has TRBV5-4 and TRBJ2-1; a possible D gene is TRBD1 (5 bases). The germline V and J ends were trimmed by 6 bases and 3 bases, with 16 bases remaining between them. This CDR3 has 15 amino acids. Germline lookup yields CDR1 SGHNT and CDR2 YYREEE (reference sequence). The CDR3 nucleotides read TGTGCCAGCAACCTAGGGGTAGATTACTACAATGAGCAGTTCTTC. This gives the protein CASNLGVDYYNEQFF.

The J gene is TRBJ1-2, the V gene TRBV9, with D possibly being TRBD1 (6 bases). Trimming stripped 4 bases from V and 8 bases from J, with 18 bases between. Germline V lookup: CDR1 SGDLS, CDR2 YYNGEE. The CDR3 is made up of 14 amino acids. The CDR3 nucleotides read TGTGCCAGCAGCCCGCGGCAGGGGTTCTACGGCTACACCTTC. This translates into CASSPRQGFYGYTF.

The CDR3 region is CASSYTSAPWYF. The CDR3 coding sequence is TGTGCCAGCAGTTATACATCGGCTCCTTGGTACTTC. V is TRBV12-3 or TRBV12-4 and J is TRBJ2-7; no definite D call. The CDR3 covers 12 residues. Trimming stripped 4 bases from V and 12 bases from J, with 16 bases between.

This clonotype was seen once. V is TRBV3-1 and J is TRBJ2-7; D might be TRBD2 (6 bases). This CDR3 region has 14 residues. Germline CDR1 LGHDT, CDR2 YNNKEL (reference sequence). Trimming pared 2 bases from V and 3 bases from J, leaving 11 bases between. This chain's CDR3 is CASSQRGDFYEQYF. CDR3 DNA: TGTGCCAGCAGCCAACGCGGGGACTTCTACGAGCAGTACTTC.

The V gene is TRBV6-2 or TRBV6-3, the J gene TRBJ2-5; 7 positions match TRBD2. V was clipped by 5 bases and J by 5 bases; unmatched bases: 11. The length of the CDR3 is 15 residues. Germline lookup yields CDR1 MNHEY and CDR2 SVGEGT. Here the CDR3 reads CASSPDPAGAETQYF. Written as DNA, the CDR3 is TGTGCCAGCAGTCCCGACCCGGCGGGAGCGGAGACCCAGTACTTC.

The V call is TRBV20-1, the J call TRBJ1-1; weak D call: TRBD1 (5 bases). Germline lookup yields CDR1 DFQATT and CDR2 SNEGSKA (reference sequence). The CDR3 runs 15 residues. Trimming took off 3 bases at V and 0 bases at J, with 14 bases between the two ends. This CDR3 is CSASQLTELNTEAFF. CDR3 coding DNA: TGCAGTGCTAGCCAACTGACAGAGCTGAACACTGAAGCTTTCTTT.

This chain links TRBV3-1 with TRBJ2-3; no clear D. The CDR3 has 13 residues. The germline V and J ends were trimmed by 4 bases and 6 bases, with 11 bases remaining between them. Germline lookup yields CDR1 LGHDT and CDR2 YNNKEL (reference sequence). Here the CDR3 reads CASSPNSDDTQYF. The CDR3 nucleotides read TGTGCCAGCAGCCCTAACTCTGACGATACGCAGTATTTT.

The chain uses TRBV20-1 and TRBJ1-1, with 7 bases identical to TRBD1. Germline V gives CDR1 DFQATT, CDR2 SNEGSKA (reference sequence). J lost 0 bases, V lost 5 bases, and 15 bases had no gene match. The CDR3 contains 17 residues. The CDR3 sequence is CSAGGPGQVAMNTEAFF. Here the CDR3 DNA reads TGCAGTGCTGGAGGACCCGGACAGGTAGCAATGAACACTGAAGCTTTCTTT.

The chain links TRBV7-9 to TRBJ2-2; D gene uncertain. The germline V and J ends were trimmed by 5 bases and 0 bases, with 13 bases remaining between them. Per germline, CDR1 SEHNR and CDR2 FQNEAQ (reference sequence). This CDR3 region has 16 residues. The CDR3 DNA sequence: TGTGCCAGCAGCCCCGTTGGGCGAGCGAACACCGGGGAGCTGTTTTTT. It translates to CASSPVGRANTGELFF.

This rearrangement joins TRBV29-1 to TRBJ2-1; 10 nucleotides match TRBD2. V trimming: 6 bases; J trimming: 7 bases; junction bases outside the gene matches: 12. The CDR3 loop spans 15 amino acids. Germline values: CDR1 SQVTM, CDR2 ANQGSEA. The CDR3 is CSVLAGTSVGNEQFF. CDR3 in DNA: TGCAGCGTCCTTGCAGGGACTAGCGTAGGGAATGAGCAGTTCTTC.

CDR3 sequence (DNA): TGTGCTAGTGGTCCTTCTACCTACGAGCAGTACTTC. Its translation: CASGPSTYEQYF. The chain couples TRBV12-5 to TRBJ2-7; D gene ambiguous. Germline lookup yields CDR1 LGHNT and CDR2 FRNRAP. The V and J ends lost 5 bases and 2 bases respectively, with 7 bases between them. There are 12 residues in the CDR3. Together with reference TRBV12-5 and TRBJ2-7, the CDR3 gives the full variable domain: DARVTQTPRHKVTEMGQEVTMRCQPILGHNTVFWYRQTMMQGLELLAYFRNRAPLDDSGMPKDRFSAEMPDATLATLKIQPSEPRDSAVYFCASGPSTYEQYFGPGTRLTVT.

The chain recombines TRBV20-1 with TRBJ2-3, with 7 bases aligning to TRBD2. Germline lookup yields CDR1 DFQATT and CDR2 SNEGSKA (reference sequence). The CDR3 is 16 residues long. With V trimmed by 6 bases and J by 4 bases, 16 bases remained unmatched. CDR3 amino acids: CSASRLGGGEADTQYF. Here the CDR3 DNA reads TGCAGTGCCTCGAGACTGGGCGGGGGTGAAGCAGATACGCAGTATTTT.

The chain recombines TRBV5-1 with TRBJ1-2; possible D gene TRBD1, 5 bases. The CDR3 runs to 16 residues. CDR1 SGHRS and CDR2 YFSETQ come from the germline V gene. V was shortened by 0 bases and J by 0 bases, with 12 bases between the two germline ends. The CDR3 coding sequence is TGCGCCAGCAGCTTGGCATCGGCCAGGGCTAACTATGGCTACACCTTC. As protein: CASSLASARANYGYTF. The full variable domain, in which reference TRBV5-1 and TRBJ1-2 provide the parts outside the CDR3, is KAGVTQTPRYLIKTRGQQVTLSCSPISGHRSVSWYQQTPGQGLQFLFEYFSETQRNKGNFPGRFSGRQFSNSRSEMNVSTLELGDSALYLCASSLASARANYGYTFGSGTRLTVV.

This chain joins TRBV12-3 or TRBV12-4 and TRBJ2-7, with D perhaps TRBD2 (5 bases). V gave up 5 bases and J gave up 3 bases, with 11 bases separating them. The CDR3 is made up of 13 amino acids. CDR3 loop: CASSNTRIYEQYF. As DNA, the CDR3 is TGTGCCAGCAGTAACACTAGAATCTACGAGCAGTACTTC.